The 12 T cell receptor beta chains reported below all come from one sample, sequenced in a study of human T cells and chemical hapten exposure. Time point: patch test 1, 2 weeks after DPC sensitization. As for treatment: therapeutic diphenylcyclopropenone sensitization with weekly scalp DPC. Using its own MiXCR run on the RACE reads, TCRdb lists one record per CDR3 protein. The sample has about 120,000 distinct CDR3 sequences; roughly 13% are singletons. The source material was whole blood, sampled in connection with sensitization to the hapten diphenylcyclopropenone (DPC). The receptor source for this set is a man younger than 35 with alopecia areata. Some clones in this sample may be carry-over from other donors' samples.

This clonotype has a handful of counts. The chain carries TRBV10-2 and TRBJ1-6; D uncertain. The germline V gene encodes CDR1 WSHSY and CDR2 SAAADI. The CDR3 sequence is 11 residues long. The V end lost 3 bases, the J end lost 9 bases, and 3 bases lay between the germline ends. CDR3 amino acids: CASSESSPLHF. In DNA form, the CDR3 reads TGCGCCAGCAGTGAAAGTTCACCCCTCCACTTT.

On this clonotype: The junction departs from germline at one end; a sequencing error may be responsible. The CDR3 coding sequence is TGTGCCAGCAGCCTAGCGGGCCGCCTCCACTTC. The encoded protein is CASSLAGRLHF. The chain combines TRBV12-3 or TRBV12-4 with TRBJ2-5; 8 bases line up with TRBD2. The length of the CDR3 is 11 residues.

This clonotype was seen a handful of times. This CDR3 is CASSSGGFTDTQYF. The CDR3 DNA is TGTGCCAGCAGCTCCGGGGGGTTCACAGATACGCAGTATTTT. The V gene is TRBV7-3, the J gene TRBJ2-3, with 7 bases lining up with TRBD2. The CDR3 consists of 14 residues. The V segment lost 4 bases and the J segment 2 bases; nucleotides outside the gene matches: 3. Germline values: CDR1 SGHTA, CDR2 FQGTGA. Full variable domain (rest looked up from reference TRBV7-3 and TRBJ2-3): GAGVSQTPSNKVTEKGKYVELRCDPISGHTALYWYRQSLGQGPEFLIYFQGTGAADDSGLPNDRFFAVRPEGSVSTLKIQRTERGDSAVYLCASSSGGFTDTQYFGPGTRLTVL.

V usage is TRBV12-5 and J usage is TRBJ1-5; D remains ambiguous. CDR3 length: 13 residues. Between the trimmed V and J ends, which lost 6 bases and 6 bases, there was a span of 12 bases. CDR1 is LGHNT and CDR2 is FRNRAP in the germline V gene. CDR3 residues: CASGLYPRQPQHF. For the CDR3, the DNA is TGTGCTAGTGGCCTCTACCCCCGTCAGCCCCAGCATTTT.

This clonotype showed up just a few times. This chain connects TRBV18 to TRBJ1-1, with TRBD1 matching over 9 bases. The J segment lost 0 bases and the V segment lost 6 bases, leaving 5 bases of the junction unmatched. The CDR3 length is 15 residues. In germline, CDR1 is KGHSH, CDR2 LQKENI. DNA for the CDR3: TGTGCCAGCTCCCACACAGGGGGCATGAACACTGAAGCTTTCTTT. It yields the protein CASSHTGGMNTEAFF.

The chain employs TRBV12-3 or TRBV12-4 and TRBJ2-2; D remains unclear. The CDR3 is 13 amino acids. The ends were cut back, 5 bases at V and 6 bases at J, with 10 bases in the middle. CDR3 in amino acids: CASSETAPGELFF. Written as DNA, the CDR3 is TGTGCCAGCAGTGAGACCGCTCCCGGGGAGCTGTTTTTT.

There are a few counts of this clonotype. The chain has TRBV11-2 and TRBJ2-7; possibly TRBD1 for D (6 bases). The CDR3 sequence is 14 residues long. CDR1 and CDR2 (germline): SGHAT, FQNNGV. V shed 5 bases and J shed 5 bases, with 16 bases lying between them. CDR3 sequence: CASSAVRGRNEQYF. Here the CDR3 DNA reads TGTGCCAGCAGCGCGGTCAGGGGAAGGAACGAGCAGTACTTC.

This clonotype was found a few times. This rearrangement joins TRBV7-6 to TRBJ2-3, with a weak D call TRBD1 (6 bases). The V gene lost 3 bases and the J gene lost 0 bases, with 16 bases spanning the gap. The germline V gene has CDR1 SGHVS and CDR2 FNYEAQ. This CDR3 has 17 residues. In nucleotides, the CDR3 is TGTGCCAGCAGCTTCGGCCCAGCAGGGGATAGCACAGATACGCAGTATTTT. Translation: CASSFGPAGDSTDTQYF.

CDR3 region: CSARTGYSYEQYF. The CDR3 DNA is TGCAGTGCTAGGACAGGATACTCCTACGAGCAGTACTTC. The chain combines TRBV20-1 with TRBJ2-7; TRBD1 is a possible D gene (6 bases). Per the germline V gene, CDR1 is DFQATT and CDR2 is SNEGSKA (reference sequence). Trimming shortened V by 3 bases and J by 0 bases, and 9 bases separated the two germline ends. The CDR3 has 13 amino acids.

There are many counts of this clonotype. This sequence joins TRBV19 and TRBJ1-5; D gene unclear. Germline CDR1 LNHDA, CDR2 SQIVND (reference sequence). Trimming took off 1 base at V and 4 bases at J, with 5 bases between the two ends. This CDR3 comprises 13 residues. The CDR3 region is CASSIGGNQPQHF. CDR3 in DNA: TGTGCCAGTAGTATAGGGGGAAATCAGCCCCAGCATTTT.

This clonotype was found a few times. The chain uses TRBV13 and TRBJ2-3, with 8 bases fitting TRBD1. The junction had 8 bases not matched to a gene; V was cut back by 4 bases and J by 5 bases. This CDR3 spans 15 amino acids. From germline, CDR1 is PRHDT and CDR2 FYEKMQ (reference sequence). CDR3 region: CASSSGQGREDTQYF. The DNA for the CDR3 is TGTGCCAGCAGCTCAGGACAGGGAAGGGAAGATACGCAGTATTTT. The complete variable domain, with remaining parts taken from reference TRBV13 and TRBJ2-3, reads AAGVIQSPRHLIKEKRETATLKCYPIPRHDTVYWYQQGPGQDPQFLISFYEKMQSDKGSIPDRFSAQQFSDYHSELNMSSLELGDSALYFCASSSGQGREDTQYFGPGTRLTVL.

The table lists this clonotype with a few counts. The chain uses TRBV6-5 and TRBJ2-7; D not certain. Germline CDR1 MNHEY, CDR2 SVGAGI. Trimming took off 0 bases at V and 3 bases at J, with 12 bases between the two ends. CDR3 size: 15 residues. This CDR3 is CASSYSPGALYEQYV. The CDR3 nucleotides are TGTGCCAGCAGTTACTCCCCAGGAGCCCTCTACGAGCAGTACGTC.